This T cell receptor (beta chain) comes out of a study of cytomegalovirus exposure and HLA in healthy donors. Study-level findings and limits: Reportedly, cytomegalovirus status was diagnosed with high sensitivity and specificity.

The donors were members of the validation cohort comprising over a hundred subjects, separate from the approximately 700-subject first cohort. About this clone: The antigen is undetermined.

The table came from immunoSEQ multiplex PCR; TCRdb's copy has only in-frame clones and leaves some out. The sample yields over 70,000 clones, approximately 94% seen once. CDR1 is SGHRS, CDR2 YFSETQ, per germline. This CDR3 is 15 amino acids long. Trimming removed 1 base from V and 6 bases from J; junction bases left unmatched: 2. Input material: PBMCs. The sequence was collected from a woman aged 18 to 35 in good health and CMV-seronegative. The chain carries TRBV5-1 and TRBJ2-1, with 12 bases that match TRBD2. The CDR3 region has the DNA TGCGCCAGCAGCTTGTCGACTAGCGGGGGCAATGAGCAGTTCTTC. Amino acids: CASSLSTSGGNEQFF.